This T cell receptor (beta chain) was profiled in a study of T cell responses to AZD1222 COVID-19 vaccine. This clone was detected only once. Its antigen is unknown. Whole-study findings and limits: White British donors predominated, females outnumbered males, and clonal diversity was possibly underestimated.

The CDR3 loop spans 16 amino acids. V was trimmed by 3 bases and J by 3 bases, leaving 17 bases between them. Germline V gene data show CDR1 as WSHSY and CDR2 as SAAADI. Assay: immunoSEQ multiplex PCR; the TCRdb copy retains only in-frame clones and omits some. The profile shows around 95,000 clones, roughly 86% of them singletons. The chain combines TRBV10-2 with TRBJ1-1, with D possibly TRBD1 on 5 matching bases. The sequencing used peripheral blood, collected on day 0 of MenACWY control vaccination. This TCR came from an adult in good health. The CDR3, as DNA: TGCGCCAGCAGTGACGTGGGGCTTGTGGGGTACACTGAAGCTTTCTTT. Its protein is CASSDVGLVGYTEAFF.